This T cell receptor (beta chain) emerged from a study of blood T cell repertoires in COVID-19. Authors' data handling: Amplification of reference gene primers provided the estimated nucleated cell counts. The method was immunoSEQ multiplex PCR; TCRdb's version includes in-frame clones alone and lacks a portion of them. V and J calls and clone size follow that table, whereas D and trimming were derived from the DNA. Here the sample spans about 250,000 clones, 85% to 90% being singletons. The TCR was taken from a man aged 40-55 years who had recovered from COVID-19. The sequencing input was PBMCs or T cells enriched from blood (not recorded which).

The CDR3 DNA reads as TGTGCCAGCAGTTCGACCGGGACTAGCGGGGTTGGGACCCAGTACTTC. Its translation: CASSSTGTSGVGTQYF. The chain joins TRBV27 to TRBJ2-5, with 13 bases identical to TRBD2. This CDR3 has 16 amino acids. Per the germline V gene, CDR1 is MNHEY and CDR2 is SMNVEV (reference sequence). V lost 4 bases and J lost 7; bases outside the gene matches: 9.